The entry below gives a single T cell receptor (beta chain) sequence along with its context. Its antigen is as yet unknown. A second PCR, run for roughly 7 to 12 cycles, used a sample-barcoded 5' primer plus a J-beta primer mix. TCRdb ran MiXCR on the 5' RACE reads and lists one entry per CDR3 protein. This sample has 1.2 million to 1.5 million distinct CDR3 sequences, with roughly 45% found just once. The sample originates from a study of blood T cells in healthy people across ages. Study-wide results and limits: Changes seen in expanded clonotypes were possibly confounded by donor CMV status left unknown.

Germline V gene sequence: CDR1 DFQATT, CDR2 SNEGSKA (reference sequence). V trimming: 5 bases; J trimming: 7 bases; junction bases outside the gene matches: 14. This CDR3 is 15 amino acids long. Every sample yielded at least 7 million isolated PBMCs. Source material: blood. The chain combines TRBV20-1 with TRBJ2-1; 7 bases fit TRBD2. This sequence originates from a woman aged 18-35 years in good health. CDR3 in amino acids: CSAGAPGLAVNEQFF. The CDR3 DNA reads TGCAGTGCTGGCGCCCCCGGGCTAGCGGTAAATGAGCAGTTCTTC.